This T cell receptor beta chain originates from a study of blood T cell repertoires in COVID-19 (dated by TCRdb to 2018 to 2020). With respect to the entire study: Collaborator samples came from the United States, Italy and Spain and covered acute and convalescent phases of COVID-19. The repertoires were released in a freely available public database intended as a resource for research on the immune response to SARS-CoV-2. Sample metadata almost always included a de-identified subject ID, COVID-19 status, age in years and sex. The prospective study material was composed of cDNA or gDNA derived from T cells, B-cell-depleted T cells, or PBMCs. Where HLA class I and class II types were available, the types were taken from metadata supplied by the sample provider, not from assay-based typing. The dataset comprised deeply sampled blood TCRbeta repertoires from subjects exposed to, actively infected with, or recovered from COVID-19. Samples came from the ongoing ImmuneRACE study (first 160 participants) plus 1,254 subjects from 6 global collaborators.

TCRbeta CDR3 regions were amplified from genomic DNA using the immunoSEQ Assay, a bias-controlled multiplex PCR. In the source study's methods: The number of nucleated cells in each sample was estimated from the amplification of reference gene primers within the assay. To quantify the absolute abundance of each unique TCRbeta CDR3 rearrangement, sequence reads were collapsed and filtered. For each sample, productive Simpson clonality was calculated as the square root of Simpson's diversity index over productive rearrangements. TCRdb re-hosts the immuneACCESS table, in-frame sequences only. Its copies lack some clones; in the studies checked, an unresolved V gene accounts for under half of them, and the cause for the rest is not known. That table is the source of V, J and clone size, and D and trimming were worked out from the DNA. The sample table contains fewer than 200,000 clones; only one count was recorded for approximately 82% of them. The top ten clones comprise 4% to 6.5% of the sample.

In the case of this clone: No cognate antigen has been identified for it. No much larger clone exists at a distance of one base, and base qualities are not known.

Broad study findings and their caveats: The quantity of clinical and demographic metadata differed by source and by participant and was supplied without curation.

In the prospective study, participants were about 18 to 95 years old, resided in fewer than 25 geographic areas of the United States, and were enrolled through a virtual design. In the prospective study, participants were assigned to cohorts based on the clinical history participants reported in a screening survey and a study questionnaire. In the prospective study, mobile phlebotomists collected whole blood, serum and a nasopharyngeal or oropharyngeal swab from each participant. Participants in the prospective study had the option to provide additional blood draws and questionnaires over a roughly two-month period. Before DNA extraction, prospective study blood samples were shipped either frozen or at room temperature. From its cysteine to its phenylalanine, the CDR3 spans 16 amino acids. Only the CDR3 DNA stays, 48 bases, in frame from base 1. V loses 1 base at its end and J loses 4 bases; junction bases beyond the gene matches: 8. For CDR1 and CDR2, the germline V gene (reference sequence) lists SSHAT and FNYEAQ.

Sequencing was done on a sample of PBMCs or T cells enriched from blood (not recorded which). The rearrangement joined TRBV7-7 to TRBJ2-7; TRBD1 agrees with 9 junctional bases. The TCR was taken from an older woman with acute COVID-19. The CDR3 protein sequence reads: CASSLGPGTGSYEQYF. Read as DNA, the sequence is TGTGCCAGCAGCTTAGGACCCGGGACAGGGTCGTACGAGCAGTACTTC. Supplemented by the reference TRBV7-7 and TRBJ2-7 proteins around the CDR3, the complete variable domain is GAGVSQSPRYKVTKRGQDVTLRCDPISSHATLYWYQQALGQGPEFLTYFNYEAQPDKSGLPSDRFSAERPEGSISTLTIQRTEQRDSAMYRCASSLGPGTGSYEQYFGPGTRLTVT.